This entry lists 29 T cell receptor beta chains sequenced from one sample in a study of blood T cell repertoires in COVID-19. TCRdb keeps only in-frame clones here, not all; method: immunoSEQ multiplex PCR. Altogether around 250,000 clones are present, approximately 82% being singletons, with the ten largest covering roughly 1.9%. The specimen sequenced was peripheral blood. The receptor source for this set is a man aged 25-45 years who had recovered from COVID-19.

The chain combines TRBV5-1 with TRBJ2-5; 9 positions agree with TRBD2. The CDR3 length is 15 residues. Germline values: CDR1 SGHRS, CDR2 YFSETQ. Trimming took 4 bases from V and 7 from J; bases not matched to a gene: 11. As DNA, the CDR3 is TGCGCCAGCAGCCCGGGCGGGGGGGCATTCAGGACCCAGTACTTC. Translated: CASSPGGGAFRTQYF. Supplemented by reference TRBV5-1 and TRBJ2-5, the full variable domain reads KAGVTQTPRYLIKTRGQQVTLSCSPISGHRSVSWYQQTPGQGLQFLFEYFSETQRNKGNFPGRFSGRQFSNSRSEMNVSTLELGDSALYLCASSPGGGAFRTQYFGPGTRLLVL.

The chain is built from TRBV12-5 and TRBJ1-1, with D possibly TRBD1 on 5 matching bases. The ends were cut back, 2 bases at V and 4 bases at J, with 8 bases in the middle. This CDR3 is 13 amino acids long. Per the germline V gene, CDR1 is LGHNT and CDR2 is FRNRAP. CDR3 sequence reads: CASGLFRVTEAFF. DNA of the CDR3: TGTGCTAGTGGTTTGTTCAGGGTCACTGAAGCTTTCTTT.

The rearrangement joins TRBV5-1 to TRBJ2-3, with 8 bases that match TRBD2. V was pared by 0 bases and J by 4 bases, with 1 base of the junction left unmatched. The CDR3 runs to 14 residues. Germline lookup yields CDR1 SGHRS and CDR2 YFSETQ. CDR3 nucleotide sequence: TGCGCCAGCAGCTTGGACGGGGGGGCAGATACGCAGTATTTT. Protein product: CASSLDGGADTQYF.

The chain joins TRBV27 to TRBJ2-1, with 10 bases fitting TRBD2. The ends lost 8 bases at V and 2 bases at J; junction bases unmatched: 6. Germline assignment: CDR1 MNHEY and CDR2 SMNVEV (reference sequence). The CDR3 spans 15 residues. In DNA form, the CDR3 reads TGTGCCAGCGCTAGCGGGGGTCCTACCTACAATGAGCAGTTCTTC. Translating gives CASASGGPTYNEQFF.

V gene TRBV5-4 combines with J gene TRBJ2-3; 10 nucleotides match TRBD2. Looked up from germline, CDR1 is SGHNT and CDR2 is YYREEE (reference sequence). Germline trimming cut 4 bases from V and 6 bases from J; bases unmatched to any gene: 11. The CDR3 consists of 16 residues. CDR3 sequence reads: CASSLDSGGSRDTQYF. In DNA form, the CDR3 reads TGTGCCAGCAGCCTAGATAGCGGGGGGTCCCGGGATACGCAGTATTTT.

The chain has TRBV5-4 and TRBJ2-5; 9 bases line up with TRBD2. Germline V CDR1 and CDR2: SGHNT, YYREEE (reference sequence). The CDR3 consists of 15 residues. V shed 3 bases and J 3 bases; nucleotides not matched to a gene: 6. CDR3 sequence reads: CASSSGGGAEETQYF. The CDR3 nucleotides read TGTGCCAGCAGCTCCGGCGGGGGGGCCGAAGAGACCCAGTACTTC.

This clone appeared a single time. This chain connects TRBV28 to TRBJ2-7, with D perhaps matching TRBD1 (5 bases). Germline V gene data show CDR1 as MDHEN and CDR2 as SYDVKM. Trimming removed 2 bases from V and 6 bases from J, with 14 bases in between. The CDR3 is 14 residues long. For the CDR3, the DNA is TGTGCCAGCAGTTTAGGGCGGCAGGGTGGCGAGCAGTACGTC. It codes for CASSLGRQGGEQYV.

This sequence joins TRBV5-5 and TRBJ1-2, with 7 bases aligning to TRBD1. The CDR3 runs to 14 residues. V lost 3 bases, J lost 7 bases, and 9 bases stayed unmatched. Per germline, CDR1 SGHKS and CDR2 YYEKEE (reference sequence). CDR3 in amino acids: CASSYDRALGGYTF. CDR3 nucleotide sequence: TGTGCCAGCAGCTACGACAGGGCGCTCGGTGGCTACACCTTC.

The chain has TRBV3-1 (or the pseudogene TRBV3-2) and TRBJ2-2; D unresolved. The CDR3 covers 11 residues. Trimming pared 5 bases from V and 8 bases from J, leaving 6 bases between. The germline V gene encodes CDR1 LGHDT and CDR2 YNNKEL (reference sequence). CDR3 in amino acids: CASSASGELFF. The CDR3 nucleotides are TGTGCCAGCAGCGCGAGTGGGGAGCTGTTTTTT.

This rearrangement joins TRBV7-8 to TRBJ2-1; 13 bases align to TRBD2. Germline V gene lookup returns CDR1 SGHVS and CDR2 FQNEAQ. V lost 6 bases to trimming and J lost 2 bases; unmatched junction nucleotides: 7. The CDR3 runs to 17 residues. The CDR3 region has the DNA TGTGCCAGCAGACCTACTAGCGGGGGGGCCGCCTACAATGAGCAGTTCTTC. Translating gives CASRPTSGGAAYNEQFF.

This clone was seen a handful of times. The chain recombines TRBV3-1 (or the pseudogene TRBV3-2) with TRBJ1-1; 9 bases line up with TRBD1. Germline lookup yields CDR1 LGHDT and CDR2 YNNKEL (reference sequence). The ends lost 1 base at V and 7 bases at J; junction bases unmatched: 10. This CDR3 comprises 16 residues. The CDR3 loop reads CASSQGYGTGNGEAFF. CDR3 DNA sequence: TGTGCCAGCAGCCAAGGTTACGGGACAGGGAATGGTGAAGCTTTCTTT.

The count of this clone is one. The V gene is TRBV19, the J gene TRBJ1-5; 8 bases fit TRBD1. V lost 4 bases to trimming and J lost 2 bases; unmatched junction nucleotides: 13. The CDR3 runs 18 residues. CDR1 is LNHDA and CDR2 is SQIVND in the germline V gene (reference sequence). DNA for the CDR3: TGTGCCAGTAGTAAAAGCCACGCGATGGACAGGGGCAATCAGCCCCAGCATTTT. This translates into CASSKSHAMDRGNQPQHF.

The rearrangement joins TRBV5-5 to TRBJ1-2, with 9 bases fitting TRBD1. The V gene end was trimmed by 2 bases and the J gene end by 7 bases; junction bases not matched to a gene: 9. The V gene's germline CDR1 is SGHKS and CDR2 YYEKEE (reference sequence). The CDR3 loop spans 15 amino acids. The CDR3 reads CASSFEGTGSPGYTF. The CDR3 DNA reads TGTGCCAGCAGCTTCGAAGGGACAGGGTCCCCTGGCTACACCTTC.

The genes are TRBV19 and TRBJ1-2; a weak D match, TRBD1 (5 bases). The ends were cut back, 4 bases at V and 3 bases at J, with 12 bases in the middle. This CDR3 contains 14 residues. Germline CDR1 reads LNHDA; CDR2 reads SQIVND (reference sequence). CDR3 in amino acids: CASSTGRGYYGYTF. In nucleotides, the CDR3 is TGTGCCAGTAGTACCGGGCGGGGGTACTATGGCTACACCTTC.

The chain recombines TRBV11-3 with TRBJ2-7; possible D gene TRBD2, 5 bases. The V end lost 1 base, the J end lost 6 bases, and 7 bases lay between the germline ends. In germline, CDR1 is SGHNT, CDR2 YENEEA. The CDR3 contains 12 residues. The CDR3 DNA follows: TGTGCCAGCAGCTTAGGTCGGGGCGAGCAGTACTTC. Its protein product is CASSLGRGEQYF.

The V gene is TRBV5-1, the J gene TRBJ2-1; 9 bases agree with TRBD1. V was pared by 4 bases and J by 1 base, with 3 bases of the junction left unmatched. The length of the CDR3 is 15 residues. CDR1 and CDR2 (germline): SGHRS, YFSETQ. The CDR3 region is CASSPGQGSYNEQFF. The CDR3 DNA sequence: TGCGCCAGCAGCCCAGGACAGGGGTCCTACAATGAGCAGTTCTTC.

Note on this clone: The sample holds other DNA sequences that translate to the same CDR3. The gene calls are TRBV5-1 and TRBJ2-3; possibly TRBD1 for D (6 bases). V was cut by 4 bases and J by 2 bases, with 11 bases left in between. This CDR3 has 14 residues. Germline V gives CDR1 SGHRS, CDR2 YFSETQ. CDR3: CASSPGQSTDTQYF. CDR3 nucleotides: TGCGCCAGCAGCCCAGGACAGTCCACAGATACGCAGTATTTT.

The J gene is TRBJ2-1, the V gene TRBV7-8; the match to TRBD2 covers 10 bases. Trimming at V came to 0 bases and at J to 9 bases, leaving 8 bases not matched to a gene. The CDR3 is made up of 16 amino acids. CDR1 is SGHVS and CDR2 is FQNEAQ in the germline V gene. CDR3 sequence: CASSLASSGGAREQFF. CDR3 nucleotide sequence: TGTGCCAGCAGCTTAGCGTCGAGCGGGGGGGCACGTGAGCAGTTCTTC.

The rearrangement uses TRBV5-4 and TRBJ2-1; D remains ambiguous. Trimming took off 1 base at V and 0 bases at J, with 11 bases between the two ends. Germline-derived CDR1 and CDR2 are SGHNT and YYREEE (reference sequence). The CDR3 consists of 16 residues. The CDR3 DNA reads TGTGCCAGCAGCTTGCTCTCCTTGAGCTCCTACAATGAGCAGTTCTTC. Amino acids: CASSLLSLSSYNEQFF.

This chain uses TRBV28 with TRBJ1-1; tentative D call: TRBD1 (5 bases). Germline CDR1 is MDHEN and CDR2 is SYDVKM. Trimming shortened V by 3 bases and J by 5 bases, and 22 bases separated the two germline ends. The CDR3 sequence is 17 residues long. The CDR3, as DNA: TGTGCCAGCAGTTTTCCGCGCCTAGGCTGGGGGGGGACTGAAGCTTTCTTT. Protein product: CASSFPRLGWGGTEAFF. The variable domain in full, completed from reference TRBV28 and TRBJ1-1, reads DVKVTQSSRYLVKRTGEKVFLECVQDMDHENMFWYRQDPGLGLRLIYFSYDVKMKEKGDIPEGYSVSREKKERFSLILESASTNQTSMYLCASSFPRLGWGGTEAFFGQGTRLTVV.

The chain's CDR3 is CASSVEGQGTPGEKLFF. The CDR3, as DNA: TGTGCCAGCAGCGTAGAGGGACAGGGTACCCCAGGAGAAAAACTGTTTTTT. The gene calls are TRBV9 and TRBJ1-4; 9 positions agree with TRBD1. This CDR3 spans 17 amino acids. V shed 0 bases, J shed 8 bases, and the junction held 11 bases outside the gene matches. Germline CDR1 and CDR2: SGDLS and YYNGEE.

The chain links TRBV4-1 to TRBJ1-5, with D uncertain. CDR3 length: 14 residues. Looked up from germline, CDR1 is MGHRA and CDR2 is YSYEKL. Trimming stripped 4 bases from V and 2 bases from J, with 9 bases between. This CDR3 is CASSPRGGNQPQHF. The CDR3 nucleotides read TGCGCCAGCAGCCCCCGGGGAGGCAATCAGCCCCAGCATTTT.

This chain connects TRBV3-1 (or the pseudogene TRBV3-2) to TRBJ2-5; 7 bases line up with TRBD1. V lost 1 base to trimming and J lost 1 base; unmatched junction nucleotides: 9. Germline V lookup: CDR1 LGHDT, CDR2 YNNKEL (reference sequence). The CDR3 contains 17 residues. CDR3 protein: CASSQVSRAGGQETQYF. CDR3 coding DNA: TGTGCCAGCAGCCAAGTTAGTCGGGCAGGGGGCCAAGAGACCCAGTACTTC.

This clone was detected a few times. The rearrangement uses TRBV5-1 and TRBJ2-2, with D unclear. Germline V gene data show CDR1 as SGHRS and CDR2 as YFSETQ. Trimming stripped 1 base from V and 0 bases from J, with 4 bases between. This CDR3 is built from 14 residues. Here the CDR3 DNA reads TGCGCCAGCAGCTTGAGCGCGAACACCGGGGAGCTGTTTTTT. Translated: CASSLSANTGELFF.

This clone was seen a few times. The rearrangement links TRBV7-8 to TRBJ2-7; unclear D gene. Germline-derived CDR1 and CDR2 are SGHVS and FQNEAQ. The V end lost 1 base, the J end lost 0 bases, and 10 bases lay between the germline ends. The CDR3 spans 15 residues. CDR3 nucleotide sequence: TGTGCCAGCAGCTTAGTTGAGGTCAGCTCCTACGAGCAGTACTTC. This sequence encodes CASSLVEVSSYEQYF.

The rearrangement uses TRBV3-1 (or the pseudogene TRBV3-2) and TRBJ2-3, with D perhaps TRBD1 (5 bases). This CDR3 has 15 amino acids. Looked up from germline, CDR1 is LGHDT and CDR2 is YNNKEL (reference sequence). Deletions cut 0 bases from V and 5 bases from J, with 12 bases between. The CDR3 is CASSQDGREVDTQYF. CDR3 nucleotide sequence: TGTGCCAGCAGCCAAGACGGCAGGGAAGTAGATACGCAGTATTTT.

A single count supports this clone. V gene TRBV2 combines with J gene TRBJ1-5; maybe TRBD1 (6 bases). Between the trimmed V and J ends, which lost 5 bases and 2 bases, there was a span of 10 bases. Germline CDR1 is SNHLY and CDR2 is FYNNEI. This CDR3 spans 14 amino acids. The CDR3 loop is CASSYRQGNQPQHF. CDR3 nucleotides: TGTGCCAGCAGTTATCGACAGGGCAATCAGCCCCAGCATTTT.

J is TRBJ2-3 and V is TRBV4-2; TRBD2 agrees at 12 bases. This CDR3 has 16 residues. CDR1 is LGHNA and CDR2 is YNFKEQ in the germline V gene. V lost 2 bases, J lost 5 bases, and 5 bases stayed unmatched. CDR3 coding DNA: TGTGCCAGCAGCCAACCACTAGCGGGGGGAAGAGATACGCAGTATTTT. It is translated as CASSQPLAGGRDTQYF.

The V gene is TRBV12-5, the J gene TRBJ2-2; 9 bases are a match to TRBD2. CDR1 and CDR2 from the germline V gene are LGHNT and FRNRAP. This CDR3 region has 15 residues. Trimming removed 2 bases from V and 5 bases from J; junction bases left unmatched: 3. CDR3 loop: CASGLLAGPTGELFF. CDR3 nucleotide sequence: TGTGCTAGTGGTTTGCTAGCGGGGCCAACCGGGGAGCTGTTTTTT.